The present T cell receptor beta chain was sequenced within a study of immune cell composition in non-small cell lung cancer. Study-wide findings and caveats: Lung adenocarcinomas had lower top 10 clone scores and clonality than squamous tumours. Tumour TCR-beta clonality was not significantly tied to smoking pack-years. Adenocarcinomas with higher top tumour-associated clone frequency had more reactive TILs.

Germline CDR1 SGHVS, CDR2 FQNEAQ. V lost 5 bases and J 6 bases, leaving 10 bases between the germline ends. The CDR3 has 12 amino acids. Measured with immunoSEQ multiplex PCR; TCRdb has only the in-frame clones, and not every one. The sample carries about 8,000 clones, roughly 62% recorded once. Comments on this clone: Its antigen remains unknown.

The V gene is TRBV7-8, the J gene TRBJ1-2; the D is unclear. The origin of this receptor is a human donor with non-small cell lung cancer. Sequencing was done on a sample of lung tumor tissue. The CDR3 is CASSPHLDGYTF. In nucleotides, the CDR3 is TGTGCCAGCAGCCCGCACTTGGATGGCTACACCTTC.